The sequence of this TCR beta chain was determined in a study of CD8+ T cells in alopecia areata. Study findings and constraints: Affected lesional scalp, above all in alopecia totalis/universalis, was more clonal than normal scalp. Sequencing of scalp samples also captures resident alphabeta T cells of normal skin.

Reverse transcription of extracted RNA yielded cDNA, which provided the sequencing template. Libraries were prepared by immunoSEQ multiplex PCR; TCRdb keeps only in-frame clonotypes and omits some of them. The profile covers 150,000 to 200,000 clones, with 55% appearing a single time and around 4.8% taken by the ten largest. Regarding this clone: Its antigen is unidentified.

The sample taken for sequencing was CD4+ T cells sorted from blood. This receptor was obtained from a human donor in good health.

The CDR3 reads CASSPRQTDGYTF. In nucleotides, the CDR3 is TGTGCCAGCAGCCCACGACAGACTGATGGCTACACCTTC. The gene calls are TRBV11-2 and TRBJ1-2; D may be TRBD1 (5 bases). Trimming removed 5 bases at V and 6 bases at J, with 13 bases between. CDR3 size: 13 residues. Germline CDR1 SGHAT, CDR2 FQNNGV.